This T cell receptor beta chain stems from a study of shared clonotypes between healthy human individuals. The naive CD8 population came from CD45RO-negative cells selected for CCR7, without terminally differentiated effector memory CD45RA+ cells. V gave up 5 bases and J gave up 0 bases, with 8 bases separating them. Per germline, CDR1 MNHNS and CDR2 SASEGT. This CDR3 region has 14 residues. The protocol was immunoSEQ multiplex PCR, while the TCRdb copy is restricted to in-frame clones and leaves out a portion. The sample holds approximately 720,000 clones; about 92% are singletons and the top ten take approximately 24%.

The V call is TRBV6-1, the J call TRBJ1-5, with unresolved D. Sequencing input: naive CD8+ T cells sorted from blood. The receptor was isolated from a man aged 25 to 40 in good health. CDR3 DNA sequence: TGTGCCAGCAGTCCATCATATAGCAATCAGCCCCAGCATTTT. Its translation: CASSPSYSNQPQHF.